Reported below is one T cell receptor (beta chain). The data were taken from a study of regulatory T cells in long-lasting Graves disease. With iRepertoire HTBI primers and Arm-PCR of CDR3 regions, TCR beta libraries were built. TCRdb analysed the multiplex PCR reads with MiXCR anew, one entry per CDR3 protein. The sample includes approximately 470,000 distinct CDR3 sequences, around 20% seen only once; the top ten take 7.8%. Germline CDR1 reads SGHTA; CDR2 reads FQGNSA. This CDR3 is 17 amino acids long. Germline trimming cut 5 bases from V and 6 bases from J; bases unmatched to any gene: 12. The time point denotes: persistent/refractory GD, antithyroid drugs over 5 years with positive TRAb. The TCR library was made from RNA that had been extracted from PBMCs in TRIzol.

This TCR derives from a female donor with Graves disease. The starting material was peripheral blood mononuclear cells (PBMCs), obtained when the disease was refractory, from a patient treated with antithyroid drugs. V is TRBV7-2 and J is TRBJ1-5; 11 bases line up with TRBD1. The CDR3 DNA reads as TGTGCCAGCAGCACTCAAGGGACAGGGGGGGGCGGTCAGCCCCAGCATTTT. Amino acid sequence: CASSTQGTGGGGQPQHF.